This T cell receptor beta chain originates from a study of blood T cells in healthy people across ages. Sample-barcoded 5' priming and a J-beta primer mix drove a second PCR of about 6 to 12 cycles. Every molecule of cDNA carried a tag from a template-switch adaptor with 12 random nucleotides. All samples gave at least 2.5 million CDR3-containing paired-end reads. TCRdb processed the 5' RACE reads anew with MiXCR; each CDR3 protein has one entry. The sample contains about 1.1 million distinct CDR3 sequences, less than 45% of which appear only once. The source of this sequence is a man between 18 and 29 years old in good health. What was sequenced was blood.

CDR3 protein: CATRKTSGGAYEQFF. The CDR3 DNA follows: TGTGCCACCCGAAAAACTAGCGGGGGGGCATATGAGCAGTTCTTC. V and J are TRBV15 and TRBJ2-1; 13 bases match TRBD2. V was clipped by 8 bases and J by 8 bases; unmatched bases: 9. The CDR3 spans 15 residues. Germline CDR1 reads LNHNV; CDR2 reads YYDKDF (reference sequence).